The 20 T cell receptor beta chains given below trace back to one sample, sequenced in a study of spatial heterogeneity in lung cancer. The time point is: sample taken at primary tumor resection. Sequencing was performed on whole RNA extracted from tumor and nontumor lung tissue, or from frozen PBMC, and the material was left unsorted. MiXCR, applied by TCRdb to the 5' RACE reads, yields one record per CDR3 protein. The sample includes over 45,000 distinct CDR3 sequences, approximately 5% seen only once; the top ten take 11%. Sequencing was performed on PBMCs, taken at surgery. The receptor source for this set is a male donor with early-stage non-small cell lung cancer.

Ten or more counts support this clonotype. The CDR3 region is CASSFFAGGETQYF. CDR3 bases: TGCGCCAGCAGCTTTTTCGCGGGAGGGGAGACCCAGTACTTC. The chain joins TRBV5-1 to TRBJ2-5; 9 positions match TRBD2. From germline, CDR1 is SGHRS and CDR2 YFSETQ. J was trimmed by 5 bases and V by 2 bases; bases with no gene match: 4. CDR3 size: 14 residues.

The sample holds many counts of this clonotype. The chain recombines TRBV12-3 or TRBV12-4 with TRBJ2-2, with TRBD2 as a possible D gene (5 bases). Trimming removed 4 bases from V and 2 bases from J, with 14 bases in between. The CDR3 spans 16 residues. The CDR3 reads CASSSPADANTGELFF. The CDR3, as DNA: TGTGCCAGCAGTTCCCCAGCGGATGCCAACACCGGGGAGCTGTTTTTT.

This clonotype was seen a few times. V gene TRBV12-3 or TRBV12-4 combines with J gene TRBJ2-5, with D possibly called TRBD1 or TRBD2 (6 bases each). The length of the CDR3 is 15 residues. Trimming pared 6 bases from V and 4 bases from J, leaving 18 bases between. CDR3 in amino acids: CASSSAGAGRETQYF. The CDR3 bases are TGTGCCAGCAGCTCCGCAGGGGCGGGGCGAGAGACCCAGTACTTC.

By proportion, this clonotype is medium-sized (0.01 to 0.1%). V and J are TRBV7-2 and TRBJ2-6, with D possibly matching TRBD1 (6 bases). The length of the CDR3 is 16 residues. Germline V gene lookup returns CDR1 SGHTA and CDR2 FQGNSA. V dropped 5 bases and J dropped 0 bases, with 11 bases sitting between them. The DNA for the CDR3 is TGTGCCAGCAGCCTGAGAGGGGGCTCTGGGGCCAACGTCCTGACTTTC. Protein: CASSLRGGSGANVLTF.

This clonotype was observed at least ten times. V usage is TRBV7-2 and J usage is TRBJ2-2; D gene unclear. The V and J ends lost 2 bases and 4 bases respectively, with 8 bases between them. The germline V gene encodes CDR1 SGHTA and CDR2 FQGNSA. This CDR3 comprises 14 residues. CDR3 DNA: TGTGCCAGCAGCTTAAGGGTTGGCACCGGGGAGCTGTTTTTT. Protein product: CASSLRVGTGELFF.

In its sample, this clonotype was seen many times. The chain has TRBV10-3 and TRBJ2-7; 9 nucleotides line up with TRBD2. J was trimmed by 3 bases and V by 6 bases; bases with no gene match: 3. In germline, CDR1 is ENHRY, CDR2 SYGVKD. This CDR3 has 13 amino acids. This chain's CDR3 is CAIRNSGGYEQYF. Here the CDR3 DNA reads TGTGCCATCAGGAATAGCGGGGGCTACGAGCAGTACTTC.

This clonotype has a count of ten or more. The rearrangement uses TRBV6-1 and TRBJ2-1, with D uncertain. CDR3 length: 15 amino acids. Looked up from germline, CDR1 is MNHNS and CDR2 is SASEGT. Trimming shortened V by 3 bases and J by 8 bases, and 17 bases separated the two germline ends. CDR3 bases: TGTGCCAGCAGTGATACGTCCACTGGCGTGGATGAGCAGTTCTTC. Amino acid sequence: CASSDTSTGVDEQFF.

At least ten counts were recorded for this clonotype. This chain uses TRBV7-2 with TRBJ1-1; no clear D gene. Trimming left V 4 bases short and J 2 bases short, with 8 bases between. The CDR3 has 13 residues. CDR1 is SGHTA and CDR2 is FQGNSA in the germline V gene. For the CDR3, the DNA is TGTGCCAGCAGCTCTATCACTAACACTGAAGCTTTCTTT. Encoded protein: CASSSITNTEAFF.

This clonotype was counted at least ten times. The CDR3, as DNA: TGCAGTGCCGTCGGACAGGGGGGCAATCAGCCCCAGCATTTT. Residues: CSAVGQGGNQPQHF. The gene calls are TRBV20-1 and TRBJ1-5; 10 bases are shared with TRBD1. The V gene's germline CDR1 is DFQATT and CDR2 SNEGSKA (reference sequence). This CDR3 is built from 14 residues. Germline trimming cut 6 bases from V and 2 bases from J; bases unmatched to any gene: 4.

This clonotype was observed at least ten times. The chain uses TRBV4-1 and TRBJ1-5; D gene unclear. Trimming cost V 0 bases and J 1 base, with 13 bases left between them. The CDR3 spans 17 residues. CDR1 is MGHRA, CDR2 YSYEKL, per germline. The CDR3 DNA reads as TGCGCCAGCAGCCAAGACCTCTCTGATAGAAGCAATCAGCCCCAGCATTTT. It specifies CASSQDLSDRSNQPQHF.

V gene TRBV4-1 combines with J gene TRBJ2-5; 13 nucleotides match TRBD2. With V trimmed by 4 bases and J by 3 bases, 20 bases remained unmatched. CDR3 length: 21 amino acids. Germline-derived CDR1 and CDR2 are MGHRA and YSYEKL. This chain's CDR3 is CASSRSTGGGGLAGAKETQYF. CDR3 DNA sequence: TGCGCCAGCAGCCGATCGACTGGGGGGGGAGGACTAGCGGGAGCAAAAGAGACCCAGTACTTC.

This rearrangement joins TRBV19 to TRBJ2-1; 10 bases line up with TRBD2. The CDR3 contains 17 residues. Germline V gene sequence: CDR1 LNHDA, CDR2 SQIVND (reference sequence). Trimming cost V 4 bases and J 4 bases; bases outside gene matches: 10. The CDR3 is CASSTQSTSGPYNEQFF. The CDR3 bases are TGTGCCAGTAGTACCCAATCGACTAGCGGGCCTTACAATGAGCAGTTCTTC.

This clonotype has a count of ten or more. V is TRBV13 and J is TRBJ2-3; D call uncertain. Between the trimmed V and J ends, which lost 4 bases and 4 bases, there was a span of 6 bases. This CDR3 has 12 amino acids. Germline V gene sequence: CDR1 PRHDT, CDR2 FYEKMQ (reference sequence). The CDR3 DNA reads as TGTGCCAGCAGCTGGACCTCAGATACGCAGTATTTT. It codes for CASSWTSDTQYF.

This clonotype was observed many times. The chain joins TRBV20-1 to TRBJ2-5, with 7 bases aligning to TRBD2. V was pared by 7 bases and J by 9 bases, with 5 bases of the junction left unmatched. Germline CDR1 is DFQATT and CDR2 is SNEGSKA (reference sequence). This CDR3 contains 10 residues. The CDR3: CSGAAGAQYF. CDR3 bases: TGCAGTGGCGCGGCGGGGGCCCAGTACTTC.

This clonotype was detected many times. The chain uses TRBV3-1 and TRBJ2-3, with D maybe TRBD1 (7 bases). The CDR3 spans 14 residues. Germline-derived CDR1 and CDR2 are LGHDT and YNNKEL (reference sequence). V was pared by 3 bases and J by 4 bases, with 11 bases between. CDR3 sequence (DNA): TGTGCCAGCAGCCATGCCAGGGGGGCAGATACGCAGTATTTT. Protein: CASSHARGADTQYF.

This clonotype was seen a few times. The V gene is TRBV7-2, the J gene TRBJ2-3, with a weak D call TRBD2 (6 bases). Trimming cost V 6 bases and J 0 bases, with 10 bases left between them. CDR1 is SGHTA, CDR2 FQGNSA, per germline. The CDR3 is 14 residues long. The DNA for the CDR3 is TGTGCCAGCAGGGGAGGAGGGAGCACAGATACGCAGTATTTT. Amino acids: CASRGGGSTDTQYF. The full variable domain, its missing parts supplied by reference TRBV7-2 and TRBJ2-3, is GAGVSQSPSNKVTEKGKDVELRCDPISGHTALYWYRQSLGQGLEFLIYFQGNSAPDKSGLPSDRFSAERTGGSVSTLTIQRTQQEDSAVYLCASRGGGSTDTQYFGPGTRLTVL.

As regards this clonotype: A read error may explain this, as a much larger clone is one base away. This chain links TRBV5-1 with TRBJ2-7, with 7 bases that match TRBD1. CDR3 size: 15 residues. Germline assignment: CDR1 SGHRS and CDR2 YFSETQ. After removal of 3 bases from V and 1 base from J, the junction contained 7 bases not matched to a gene. In DNA form, the CDR3 reads TGCGCCAGCAGCTGGGACAGACGCTCTTCCTACGAGCAGTACTTC. This codes for CASSWDRRSSYEQYF.

This clonotype was picked up many times. The V and J genes are TRBV24-1 and TRBJ2-3; D possibly matches TRBD1 or TRBD2 (6 bases each). The germline V gene encodes CDR1 KGHDR and CDR2 SFDVKD. This CDR3 is 16 amino acids long. V lost 5 bases and J lost 1, with 15 bases in between. The CDR3 is CATSAWGDIRTDTQYF. CDR3 nucleotides: TGTGCCACCAGTGCCTGGGGGGACATCCGCACAGATACGCAGTATTTT.

In its sample, this clonotype was seen many times. This chain links TRBV4-3 with TRBJ2-1, with TRBD2 matching 10 bases. CDR1 LGHNA and CDR2 YSLEER come from the germline V gene. V lost 4 bases, J lost 4 bases, and 16 bases stayed unmatched. The CDR3 is made up of 19 amino acids. CDR3 amino acids: CASSRRSPLTSGSYNEQFF. The CDR3 DNA follows: TGCGCCAGCAGCCGAAGAAGCCCCTTGACTAGCGGGTCATACAATGAGCAGTTCTTC.

This clonotype has at least ten counts. The rearrangement links TRBV5-1 to TRBJ2-3; 7 bases line up with TRBD2. The CDR3 sequence is 17 residues long. V lost 2 bases to trimming and J lost 2 bases; unmatched junction nucleotides: 11. Germline-derived CDR1 and CDR2 are SGHRS and YFSETQ. DNA for the CDR3: TGCGCCAGCAGCTTATCACCTTTGGCGGGAGCCACAGATACGCAGTATTTT. This codes for CASSLSPLAGATDTQYF.